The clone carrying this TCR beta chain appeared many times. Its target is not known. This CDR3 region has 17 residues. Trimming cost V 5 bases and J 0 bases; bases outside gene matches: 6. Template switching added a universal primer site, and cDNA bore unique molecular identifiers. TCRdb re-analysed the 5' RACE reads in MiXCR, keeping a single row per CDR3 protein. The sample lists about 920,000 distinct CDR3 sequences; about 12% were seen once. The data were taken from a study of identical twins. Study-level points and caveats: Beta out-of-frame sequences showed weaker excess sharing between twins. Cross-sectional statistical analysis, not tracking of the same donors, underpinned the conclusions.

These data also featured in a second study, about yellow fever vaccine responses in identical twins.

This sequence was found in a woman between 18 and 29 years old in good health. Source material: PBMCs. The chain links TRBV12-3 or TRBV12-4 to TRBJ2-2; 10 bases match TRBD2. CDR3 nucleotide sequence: TGTGCCAGCAGTCCATCCGGACTAGCGGCGAACACCGGGGAGCTGTTTTTT. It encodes CASSPSGLAANTGELFF.